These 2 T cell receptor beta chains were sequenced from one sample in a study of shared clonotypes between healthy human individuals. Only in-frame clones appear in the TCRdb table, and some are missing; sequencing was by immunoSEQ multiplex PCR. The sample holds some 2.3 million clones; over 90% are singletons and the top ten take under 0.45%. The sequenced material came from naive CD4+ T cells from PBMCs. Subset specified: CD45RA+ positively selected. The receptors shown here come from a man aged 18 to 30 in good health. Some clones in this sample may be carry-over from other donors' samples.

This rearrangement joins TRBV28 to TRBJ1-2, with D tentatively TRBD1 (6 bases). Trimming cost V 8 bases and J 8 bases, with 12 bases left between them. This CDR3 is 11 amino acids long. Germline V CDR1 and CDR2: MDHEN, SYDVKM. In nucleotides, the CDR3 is TGTGCCAGCGGGGGCTTTGGGGGCTACACCTTC. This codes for CASGGFGGYTF.

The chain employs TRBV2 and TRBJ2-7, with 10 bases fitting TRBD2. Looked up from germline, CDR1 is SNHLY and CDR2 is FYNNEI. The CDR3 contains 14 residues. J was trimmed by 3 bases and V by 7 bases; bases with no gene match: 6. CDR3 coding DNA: TGTGCCAGCATCCGAGCGGGAGGGGTCTACGAGCAGTACTTC. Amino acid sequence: CASIRAGGVYEQYF.